This TCR beta chain is from a study of neoadjuvant nivolumab and ipilimumab in lung cancer. Overall study findings and caveats: Resected-tumor TCR richness correlated positively with pretherapy blood richness. From pretherapy to surgery, tumor richness and clonality rose with dual therapy. Resected tumors had greater TCR richness and clonality than uninvolved lung.

Deletions cut 2 bases from V and 0 bases from J, with 7 bases between. Germline CDR1 reads SEHNR; CDR2 reads FQNEAQ (reference sequence). The CDR3 extends over 14 amino acids. This table comes from immunoSEQ multiplex PCR, and its TCRdb copy is limited to in-frame clones, with some not included. The sample holds 7,500 to 9,000 clones, nearly 85% seen once. For this clone: Its specificity is unknown.

The chain recombines TRBV7-9 with TRBJ1-1; D is possibly TRBD1 (5 bases). This sample comprised tumor tissue, obtained after neoadjuvant nivolumab, alone or with ipilimumab, at or shortly before surgery. The TCR was taken from an adult with non-small cell lung cancer. The CDR3 spells CASSLWDLNTEAFF. Written as DNA, the CDR3 is TGTGCCAGCAGCTTATGGGACCTGAACACTGAAGCTTTCTTT.